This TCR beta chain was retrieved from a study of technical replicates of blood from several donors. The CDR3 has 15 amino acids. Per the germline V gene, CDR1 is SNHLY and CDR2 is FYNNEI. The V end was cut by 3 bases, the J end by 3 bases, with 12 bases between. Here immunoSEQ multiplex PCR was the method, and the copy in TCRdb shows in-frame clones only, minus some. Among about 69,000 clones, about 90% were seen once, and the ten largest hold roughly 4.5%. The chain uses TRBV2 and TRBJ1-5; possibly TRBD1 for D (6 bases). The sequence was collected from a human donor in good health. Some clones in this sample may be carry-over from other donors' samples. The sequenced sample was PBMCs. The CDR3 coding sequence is TGTGCCAGCAGTGAGCGACAGGCTCTCAATCAGCCCCAGCATTTT. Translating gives CASSERQALNQPQHF. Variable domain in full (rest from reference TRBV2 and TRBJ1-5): EPEVTQTPSHQVTQMGQEVILRCVPISNHLYFYWYRQILGQKVEFLVSFYNNEISEKSEIFDDQFSVERPDGSNFTLKIRSTKLEDSAMYFCASSERQALNQPQHFGDGTRLSIL.